Each of the 6 T cell receptor beta chains below was sequenced from the same sample in a study of blood T cells in healthy people across ages. The authors ran a second PCR of roughly 6 to 12 cycles using a sample-barcoded 5' primer and a J-beta primer mix. TCRdb reprocessed the 5' RACE reads with MiXCR, giving one entry per CDR3 protein. The profile shows about 1.7 million distinct CDR3 sequences, 28% of them singletons. Material for sequencing was blood. The receptors were gathered from a woman aged 25 to 39 in good health.

The chain is built from TRBV12-3 or TRBV12-4 and TRBJ2-2; 9 bases line up with TRBD1. Trimming at V came to 6 bases and at J to 6 bases, leaving 8 bases not matched to a gene. This CDR3 is 15 amino acids long. The CDR3 region has the DNA TGTGCCAGCAGCCTGACAGGGGGGTGGTCCGGGGAGCTGTTTTTT. This encodes CASSLTGGWSGELFF.

The V gene is TRBV5-1, the J gene TRBJ2-5; D is possibly TRBD1 (6 bases). Germline CDR1 reads SGHRS; CDR2 reads YFSETQ. The CDR3 length is 16 residues. The V gene lost 0 bases and the J gene lost 5 bases, with 17 bases spanning the gap. The CDR3 bases are TGCGCCAGCAGCTTGGATGACCCAGGGGCCGGGGAGACCCAGTACTTC. Its protein is CASSLDDPGAGETQYF.

This rearrangement joins TRBV2 to TRBJ1-1; 7 bases match TRBD1. The CDR3 covers 13 residues. Germline values: CDR1 SNHLY, CDR2 FYNNEI. Unmatched junction bases numbered 8, after V lost 6 bases and J lost 7 bases. Written as DNA, the CDR3 is TGTGCCAGCAGACCCGGGACAGCTATTGAAGCTTTCTTT. The encoded protein is CASRPGTAIEAFF. Full variable domain (remainder filled in from reference TRBV2 and TRBJ1-1): EPEVTQTPSHQVTQMGQEVILRCVPISNHLYFYWYRQILGQKVEFLVSFYNNEISEKSEIFDDQFSVERPDGSNFTLKIRSTKLEDSAMYFCASRPGTAIEAFFGQGTRLTVV.

This sequence joins TRBV24-1 and TRBJ1-1; 11 bases map to TRBD1. Unmatched junction bases numbered 7, after V lost 5 bases and J lost 0 bases. Germline loops: CDR1 KGHDR, CDR2 SFDVKD. CDR3 length: 17 residues. For the CDR3, the DNA is TGTGCCACCAGTGGCCCGGGACAGGGGGGGATGAACACTGAAGCTTTCTTT. Its protein product is CATSGPGQGGMNTEAFF.

This clonotype was found once. The chain joins TRBV27 to TRBJ2-1; TRBD1 might be the D (6 bases). The V and J ends lost 4 bases and 10 bases respectively, with 17 bases between them. Germline-derived CDR1 and CDR2 are MNHEY and SMNVEV (reference sequence). The CDR3 has 14 residues. The CDR3 sequence: CASSSQGWDYEQFF. Here the CDR3 DNA reads TGTGCCAGCAGTTCCCAGGGGTGGGATTACGAGCAGTTCTTC.

This chain links TRBV10-3 with TRBJ1-1; D ambiguous. The germline V and J ends were trimmed by 3 bases and 4 bases, with 6 bases remaining between them. The germline V gene encodes CDR1 ENHRY and CDR2 SYGVKD. CDR3 size: 12 residues. This CDR3 reads CAISEEVTEAFF. The CDR3 nucleotides are TGTGCCATCAGTGAAGAGGTCACTGAAGCTTTCTTT.